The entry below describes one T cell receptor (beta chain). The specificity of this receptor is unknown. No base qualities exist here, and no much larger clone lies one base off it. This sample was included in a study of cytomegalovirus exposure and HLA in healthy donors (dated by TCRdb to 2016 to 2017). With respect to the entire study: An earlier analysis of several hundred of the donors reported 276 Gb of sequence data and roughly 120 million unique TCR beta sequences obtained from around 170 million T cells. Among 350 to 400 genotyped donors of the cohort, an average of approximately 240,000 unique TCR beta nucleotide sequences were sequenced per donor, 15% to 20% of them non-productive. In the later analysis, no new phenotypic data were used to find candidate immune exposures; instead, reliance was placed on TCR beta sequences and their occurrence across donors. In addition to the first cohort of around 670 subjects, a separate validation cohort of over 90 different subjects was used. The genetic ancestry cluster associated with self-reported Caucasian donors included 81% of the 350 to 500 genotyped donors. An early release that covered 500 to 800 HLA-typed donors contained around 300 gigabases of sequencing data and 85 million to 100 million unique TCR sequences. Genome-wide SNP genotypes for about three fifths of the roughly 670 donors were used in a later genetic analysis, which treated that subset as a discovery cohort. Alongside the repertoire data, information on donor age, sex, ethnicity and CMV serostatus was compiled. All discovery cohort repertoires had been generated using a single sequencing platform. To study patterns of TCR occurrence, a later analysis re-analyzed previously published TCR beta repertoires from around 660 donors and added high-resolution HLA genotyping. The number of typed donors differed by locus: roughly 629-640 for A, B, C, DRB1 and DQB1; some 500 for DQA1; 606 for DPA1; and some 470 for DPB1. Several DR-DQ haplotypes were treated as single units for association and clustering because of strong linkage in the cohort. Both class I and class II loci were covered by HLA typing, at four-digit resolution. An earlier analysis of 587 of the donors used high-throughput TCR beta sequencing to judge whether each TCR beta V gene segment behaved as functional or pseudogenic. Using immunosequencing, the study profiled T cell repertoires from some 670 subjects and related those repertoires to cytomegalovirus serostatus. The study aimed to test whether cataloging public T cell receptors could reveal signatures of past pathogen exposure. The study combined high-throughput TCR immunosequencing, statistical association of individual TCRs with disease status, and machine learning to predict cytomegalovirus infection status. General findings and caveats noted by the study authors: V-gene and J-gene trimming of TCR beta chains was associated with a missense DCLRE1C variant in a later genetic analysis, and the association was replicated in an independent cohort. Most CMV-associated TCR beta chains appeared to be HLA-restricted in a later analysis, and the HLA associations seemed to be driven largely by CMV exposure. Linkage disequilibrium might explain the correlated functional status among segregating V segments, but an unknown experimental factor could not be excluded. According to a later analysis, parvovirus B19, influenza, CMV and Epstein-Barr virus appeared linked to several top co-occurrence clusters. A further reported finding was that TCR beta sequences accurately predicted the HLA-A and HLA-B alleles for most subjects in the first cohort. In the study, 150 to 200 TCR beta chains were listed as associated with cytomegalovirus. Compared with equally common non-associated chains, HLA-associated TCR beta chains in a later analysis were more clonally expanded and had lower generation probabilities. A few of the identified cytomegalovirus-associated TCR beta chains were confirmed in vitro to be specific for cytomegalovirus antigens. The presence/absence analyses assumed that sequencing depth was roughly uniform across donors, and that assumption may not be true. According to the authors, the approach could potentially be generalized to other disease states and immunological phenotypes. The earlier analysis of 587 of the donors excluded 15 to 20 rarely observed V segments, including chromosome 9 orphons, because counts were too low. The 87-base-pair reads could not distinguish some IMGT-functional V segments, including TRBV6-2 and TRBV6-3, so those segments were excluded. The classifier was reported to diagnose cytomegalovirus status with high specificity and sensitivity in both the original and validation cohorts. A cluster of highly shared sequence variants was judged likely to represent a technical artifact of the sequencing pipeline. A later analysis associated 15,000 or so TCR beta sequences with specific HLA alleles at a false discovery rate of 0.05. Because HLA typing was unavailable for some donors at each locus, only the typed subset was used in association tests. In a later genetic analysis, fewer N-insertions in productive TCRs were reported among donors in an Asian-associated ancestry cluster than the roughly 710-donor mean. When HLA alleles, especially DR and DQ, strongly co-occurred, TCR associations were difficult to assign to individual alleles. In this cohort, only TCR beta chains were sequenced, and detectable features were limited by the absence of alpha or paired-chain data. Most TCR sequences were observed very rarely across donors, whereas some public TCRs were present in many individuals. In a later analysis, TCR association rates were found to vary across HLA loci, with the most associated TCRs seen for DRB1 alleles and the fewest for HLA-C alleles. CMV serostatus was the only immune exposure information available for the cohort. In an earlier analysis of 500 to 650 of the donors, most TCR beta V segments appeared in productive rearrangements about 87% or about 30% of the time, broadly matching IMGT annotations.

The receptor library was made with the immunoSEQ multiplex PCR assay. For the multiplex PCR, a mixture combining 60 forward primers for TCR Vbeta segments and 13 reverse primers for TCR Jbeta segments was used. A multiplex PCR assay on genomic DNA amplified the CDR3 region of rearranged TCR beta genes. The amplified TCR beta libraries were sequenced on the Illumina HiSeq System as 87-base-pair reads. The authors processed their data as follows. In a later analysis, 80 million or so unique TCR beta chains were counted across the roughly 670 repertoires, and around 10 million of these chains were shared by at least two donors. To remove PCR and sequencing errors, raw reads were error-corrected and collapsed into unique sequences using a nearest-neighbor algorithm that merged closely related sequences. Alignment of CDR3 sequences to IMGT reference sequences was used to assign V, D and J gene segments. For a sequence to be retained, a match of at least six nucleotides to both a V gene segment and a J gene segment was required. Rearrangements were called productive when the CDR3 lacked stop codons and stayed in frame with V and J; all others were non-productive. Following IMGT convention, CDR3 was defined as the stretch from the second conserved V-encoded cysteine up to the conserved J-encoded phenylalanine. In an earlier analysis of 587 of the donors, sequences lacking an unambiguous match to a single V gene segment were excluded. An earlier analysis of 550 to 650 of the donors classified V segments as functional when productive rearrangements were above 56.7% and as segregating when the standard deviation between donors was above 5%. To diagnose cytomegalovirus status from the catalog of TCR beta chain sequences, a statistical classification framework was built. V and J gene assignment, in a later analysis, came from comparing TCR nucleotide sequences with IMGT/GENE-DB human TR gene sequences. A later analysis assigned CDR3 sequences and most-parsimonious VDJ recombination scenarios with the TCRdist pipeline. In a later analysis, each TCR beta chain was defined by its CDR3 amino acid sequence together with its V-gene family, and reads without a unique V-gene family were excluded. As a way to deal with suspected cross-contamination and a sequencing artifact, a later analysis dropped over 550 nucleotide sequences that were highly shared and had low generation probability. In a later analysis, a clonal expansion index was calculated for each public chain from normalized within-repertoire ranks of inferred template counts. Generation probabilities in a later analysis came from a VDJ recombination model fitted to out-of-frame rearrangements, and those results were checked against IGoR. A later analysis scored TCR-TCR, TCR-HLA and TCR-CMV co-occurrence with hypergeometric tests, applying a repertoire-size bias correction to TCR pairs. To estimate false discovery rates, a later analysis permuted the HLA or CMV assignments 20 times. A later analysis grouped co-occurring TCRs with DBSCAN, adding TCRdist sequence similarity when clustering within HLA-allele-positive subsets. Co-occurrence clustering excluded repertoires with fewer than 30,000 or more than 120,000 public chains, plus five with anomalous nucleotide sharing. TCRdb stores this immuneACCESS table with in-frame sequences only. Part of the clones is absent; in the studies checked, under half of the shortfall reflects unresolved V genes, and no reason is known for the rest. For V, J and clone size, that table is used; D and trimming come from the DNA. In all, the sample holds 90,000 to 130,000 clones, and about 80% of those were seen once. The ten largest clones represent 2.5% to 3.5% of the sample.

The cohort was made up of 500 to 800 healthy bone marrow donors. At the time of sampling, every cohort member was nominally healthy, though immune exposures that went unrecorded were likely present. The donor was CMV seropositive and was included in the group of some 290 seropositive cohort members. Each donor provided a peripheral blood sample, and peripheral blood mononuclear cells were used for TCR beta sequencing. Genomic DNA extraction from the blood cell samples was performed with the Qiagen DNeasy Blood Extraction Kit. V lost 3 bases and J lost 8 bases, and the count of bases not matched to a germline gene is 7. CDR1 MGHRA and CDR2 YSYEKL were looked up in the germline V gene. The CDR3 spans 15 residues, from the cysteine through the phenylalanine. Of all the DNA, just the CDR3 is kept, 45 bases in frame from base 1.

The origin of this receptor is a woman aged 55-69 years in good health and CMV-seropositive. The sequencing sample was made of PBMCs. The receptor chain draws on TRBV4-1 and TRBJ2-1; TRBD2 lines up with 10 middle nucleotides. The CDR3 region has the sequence CASSQGRLAGHEQFF. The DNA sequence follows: TGCGCCAGCAGCCAGGGTAGACTAGCGGGCCATGAGCAGTTCTTC.